The TCR beta chain described here comes from a study of beta chain features in type 1 diabetes. Of the isolated RNA, all was reverse transcribed, and so the sequenced material was expressed TCRB transcripts. The repertoire was sequenced with immunoSEQ multiplex PCR; TCRdb's copy has only in-frame clones and lacks some. The sample has 400,000 to 550,000 clones, 10% to 12% seen once. The CDR3 has 13 amino acids. V shed 6 bases and J 5 bases; nucleotides not matched to a gene: 6. Germline CDR1 and CDR2: LNHDA and SQIVND (reference sequence). J is TRBJ1-2 and V is TRBV19; 7 nucleotides agree with TRBD1. The source is a woman aged 18-29 years in good health. Material: naive CD4+ T cells from blood. The CDR3 reads CASSPGQLYGYTF. The CDR3 nucleotides are TGTGCCAGTAGCCCGGGACAGCTTTATGGCTACACCTTC.